This T cell receptor (beta chain) originates from a study of T cells after posttransplantation cyclophosphamide. Profiling relied on immunoSEQ multiplex PCR, and the TCRdb table lists in-frame clones only, not all of them. The table records about 12,000 clones, over 2% of them present only once. This clone appeared a few times. Its specificity is unknown. Treatment was busulfan-fludarabine conditioning, a marrow graft, and cyclophosphamide on days +3 and +4. There are 16 residues in the CDR3. V lost 3 bases and J lost 2; bases outside the gene matches: 6. CDR1 and CDR2 from the germline V gene are SGHNT and YYREEE (reference sequence). General study findings and limits: Blood and skin or GI T cell repertoires showed limited TRB overlap. Later post-transplant blood repertoires were often dominated by donor CD8+ memory clones. TRB clonality was highly associated with recipient CMV seropositivity and reactivation.

This chain connects TRBV5-4 to TRBJ2-7; 12 positions match TRBD2. The sequencing here drew on PBMCs, taken after allogeneic stem cell transplant with posttransplant cyclophosphamide. The sequence derives from a male patient in his 30s who received an allogeneic stem cell transplant from a related donor, was CMV-positive, and had no GVHD. Some of the T cells may derive from the graft donor. The CDR3 DNA reads TGTGCCAGCAGCTCGGGTGGACTAGCGGGAACCTACGAGCAGTACTTC. It is translated as CASSSGGLAGTYEQYF.